A selection of T cell receptor beta chains follows, all from one sample in a study of blood T cell repertoires in COVID-19. TCRdb's table, derived via immunoSEQ multiplex PCR, lists solely in-frame clones and lacks some. The repertoire holds over 60,000 clones, about 90% seen once, with 5% to 6.5% in the top ten. Sample: peripheral blood. These receptor sequences come from a man in his forties or fifties with acute or convalescent COVID-19. The conserved cysteine and the conserved F or W are not part of the CDR3 here. Fields, in order: V gene, J gene, CDR3 protein.

TRBV4-1	TRBJ2-2	ASSQEYRRPTGELF
TRBV2	TRBJ2-1	ASREDPSYNEQF
TRBV23-1	TRBJ2-6	ASSQCPSGSSGANVLT
TRBV5-1	TRBJ1-1	ASSASGNTEAF
TRBV6-5	TRBJ2-7	ASSYSGLAGEYEQY
TRBV19	TRBJ1-5	ASTERWGELYSNQPQH
TRBV7-2	TRBJ1-4	ASSLQVATNEKLF
TRBV27	TRBJ1-2	ASSLEATGANYGYT
TRBV5-4	TRBJ2-2	ASTPGLAGVYTGELF
TRBV5-6	TRBJ1-4	ASSLTVGEKLF
TRBV5-1	TRBJ1-2	ASTPKGGDYGYT
TRBV18	TRBJ2-2	ASSPLRLAGTGELF
TRBV25-1	TRBJ2-7	ASSDRGLYEQY
TRBV5-4	TRBJ1-2	ASSPTGIHGYT
TRBV29-1	TRBJ2-7	SVENHGVEQY
TRBV6-2/TRBV6-3	TRBJ1-4	ASSHRGGSTNEKLF
TRBV4-1	TRBJ2-7	ASSQELTGASVEQY
TRBV6-1	TRBJ1-5	ASSEGGTGTGNQPQH
TRBV28	TRBJ2-2	ASSRGGVTGELF
TRBV7-8	TRBJ1-5	ASSLAPGVGQPQH
TRBV27	TRBJ1-5	ASSLRRGDQPQH
TRBV19	TRBJ1-3	ASTPSGGENTIY
TRBV21-1	TRBJ1-3	ASSPRGVSGNTIY
TRBV10-3	TRBJ2-5	AISRGPEETQY
TRBV11-2	TRBJ2-7	ASSLGLAGTYEQY
TRBV27	TRBJ2-5	ASSSLGVASQETQY
TRBV19	TRBJ2-7	ASTQGLGEQY
TRBV5-8	TRBJ2-2	ASSRGQGIDGELF
TRBV6-2/TRBV6-3	TRBJ1-1	ASSYKAGKGTEAF
TRBV14	TRBJ1-3	ASSQVRSSGNTIY
TRBV15	TRBJ2-7	ATSRDRSVREQY
TRBV2	TRBJ1-5	ASTSDRGLNQPQH
TRBV28	TRBJ2-7	ASIRGGVVGEQY
TRBV19	TRBJ1-1	ASSIGGTANTEAF
TRBV12-3/TRBV12-4	TRBJ1-2	ASAGGARYGYT
TRBV19	TRBJ1-5	ASGPEGGSQPQH
TRBV30	TRBJ1-6	AWSPSSYNSPLH
TRBV6-2/TRBV6-3	TRBJ2-5	ASSGGLAGGAVETQY
TRBV18	TRBJ1-2	ASSLGQGDYGYT
TRBV6-5	TRBJ2-1	ASRLAGGYNEQF
TRBV9	TRBJ2-4	ASSSAGEGKNIQY
TRBV11-2	TRBJ2-7	ASSRWQGAYEQY
TRBV12-3/TRBV12-4	TRBJ2-5	ASSRDFEETQY
TRBV4-1	TRBJ2-3	ASSATRSTQY
TRBV24-1	TRBJ2-5	ATSEGTSGYQETQY